The TCR beta chain described here comes from a study of OX40 agonist ivuxolimab in advanced cancers. General study points: Antigen targets of the expanded peripheral T cells went undetermined. Mean expanded clone counts were higher in CD8+ than CD4+ T cells.

V lost 0 bases and J lost 6, with 10 bases in between. Germline assignment: CDR1 SGHKS and CDR2 YYEKEE (reference sequence). The CDR3 contains 14 residues. Sequencing was performed with immunoSEQ multiplex PCR; in TCRdb, only in-frame clones are kept and a portion is missing. The profile shows about 70,000 clones, approximately 90% of them singletons. Patients with autoimmune history or systemic immunosuppression were excluded. Comment on this clone: Antigen: not known.

The sequencing used CD4+ or CD8+ T cells sorted from blood, collected in a trial of the OX40 agonist ivuxolimab. The receptor's source is an adult with an advanced solid tumor such as melanoma, head and neck, liver or kidney cancer. The V and J genes are TRBV5-5 and TRBJ1-5, with D tentatively TRBD1 (5 bases). CDR3 nucleotides: TGTGCCAGCAGCTTGGGGAGGGGCACTCAGCCCCAGCATTTT. Its translation is CASSLGRGTQPQHF.